Listed here is a single T cell receptor beta chain. Its antigen is still unknown. Here immunoSEQ multiplex PCR was the method, and the copy in TCRdb shows in-frame clones only, minus some. The data contain roughly 30,000 clones, 80% of them seen just once; the ten biggest clones take up over 15%. The sample originates from a study of T cell repertoires in ileal Crohn's disease. Study-level points and caveats: Compared with non-smokers, active smokers at surgery showed more clonal expansions. Mucosal expansions were suggested to be mainly CD8 T cells.

The CDR3 loop spans 15 amino acids. V gave up 4 bases and J gave up 1 base, with 11 bases separating them. Germline CDR1 is SEHNR and CDR2 is FQNEAQ (reference sequence). Adults with ileal or ileocolonic Crohn's disease and an indication for resection were eligible. The receptor comes from an adult with Crohn's disease. The source material was ileal tissue. This sequence joins TRBV7-9 and TRBJ1-5; TRBD1 might be the D (5 bases). The CDR3 bases are TGTGCCAGCAGCTGGCAGGGCGGAAGCAATCAGCCCCAGCATTTT. Amino acids: CASSWQGGSNQPQHF.